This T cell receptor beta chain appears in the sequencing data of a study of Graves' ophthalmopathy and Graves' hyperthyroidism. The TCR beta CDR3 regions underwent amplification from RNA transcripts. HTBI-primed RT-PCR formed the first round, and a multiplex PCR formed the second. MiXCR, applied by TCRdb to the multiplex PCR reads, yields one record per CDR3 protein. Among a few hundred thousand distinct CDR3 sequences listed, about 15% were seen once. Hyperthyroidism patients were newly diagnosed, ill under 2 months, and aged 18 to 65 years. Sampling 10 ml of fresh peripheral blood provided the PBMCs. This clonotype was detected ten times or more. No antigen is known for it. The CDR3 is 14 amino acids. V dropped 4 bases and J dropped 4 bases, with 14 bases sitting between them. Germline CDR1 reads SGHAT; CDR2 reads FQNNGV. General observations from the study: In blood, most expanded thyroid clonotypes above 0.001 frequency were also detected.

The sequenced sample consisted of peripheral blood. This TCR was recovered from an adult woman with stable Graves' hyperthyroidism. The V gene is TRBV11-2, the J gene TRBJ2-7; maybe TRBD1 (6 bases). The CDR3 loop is CASSSRQVLYEQYF. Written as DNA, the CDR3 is TGTGCCAGCAGCTCGCGACAGGTTCTATACGAGCAGTACTTC.